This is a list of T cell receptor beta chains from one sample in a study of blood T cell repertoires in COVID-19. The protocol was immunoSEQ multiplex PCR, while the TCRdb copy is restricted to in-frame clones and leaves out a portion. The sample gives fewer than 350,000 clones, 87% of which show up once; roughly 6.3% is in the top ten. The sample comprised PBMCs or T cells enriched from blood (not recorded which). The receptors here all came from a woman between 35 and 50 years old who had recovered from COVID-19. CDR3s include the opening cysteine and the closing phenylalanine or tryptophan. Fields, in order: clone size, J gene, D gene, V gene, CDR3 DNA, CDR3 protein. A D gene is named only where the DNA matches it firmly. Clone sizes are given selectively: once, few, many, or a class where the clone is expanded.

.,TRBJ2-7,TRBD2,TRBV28,TGTGCCAGCAGTCCCCTGCTAGCGGACCCTAACGAGCAGTACTTC,CASSPLLADPNEQYF
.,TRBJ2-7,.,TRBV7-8,TGTGCCAGCCTTGGGGGCGCCCACCACTACGAGCAGTACTTC,CASLGGAHHYEQYF
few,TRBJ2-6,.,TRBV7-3,TGTGCCAGCAGCTCCCAGGGTACTCTCTCTGGGGCCAACGTCCTGACTTTC,CASSSQGTLSGANVLTF
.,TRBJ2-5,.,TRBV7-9,TGTGCCAGCAGCTTACTCTTGGGGGGAATGCAGGGAGAGACCCAGTACTTC,CASSLLLGGMQGETQYF
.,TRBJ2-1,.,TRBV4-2,TGTGCCAGCAGCCAAGCTGGGAAGCGGATGGGGAATGAGCAGTTCTTC,CASSQAGKRMGNEQFF
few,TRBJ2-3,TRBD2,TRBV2,TGTGCCAGCAGTGTCAGCGACAGCGGGAAAAGCGGAGACACTAGCACAGATACGCAGTATTTT,CASSVSDSGKSGDTSTDTQYF
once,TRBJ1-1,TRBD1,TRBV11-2,TGTGCCAGCAGCTCGGCGGGACAGGGGGCGAAGAGGGACACTGAAGCTTTCTTT,CASSSAGQGAKRDTEAFF
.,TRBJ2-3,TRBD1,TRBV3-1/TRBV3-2,TGTGCCAGCAGCCGGACAGGCGGGCCAGATACGCAGTATTTT,CASSRTGGPDTQYF
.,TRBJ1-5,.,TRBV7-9,TGTGCCAGCAGCCCCGGGTATGGGGCAGGCGATCAGCCCCAGCATTTT,CASSPGYGAGDQPQHF
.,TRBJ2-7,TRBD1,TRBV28,TGTGCCAGCAGTTCATCAAACCTCAGGGGACAGGGCTCCTACGAGCAGTACTTC,CASSSSNLRGQGSYEQYF
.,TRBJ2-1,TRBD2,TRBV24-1,TGTGCCACCAGTGATCCACACGGGGGGTTAAGGGAGCAGTTCTTC,CATSDPHGGLREQFF
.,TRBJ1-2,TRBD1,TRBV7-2,TGTGCCAGCAGCCCCCCACAGGGGTATGGCTACACCTTC,CASSPPQGYGYTF
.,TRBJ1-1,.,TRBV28,TGTGCCACTCGGCGGGATCTGGGAGCTTTCTTT,CATRRDLGAFF
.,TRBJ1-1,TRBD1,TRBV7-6,TGTGCCAGCAGCCCCAGGACAGGTGAAGCTTTCTTT,CASSPRTGEAFF
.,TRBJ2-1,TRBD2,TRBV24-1,TGTGCCACCAGTGACGGGGGACTAGCGGGGAATGAGCAGTTCTTC,CATSDGGLAGNEQFF
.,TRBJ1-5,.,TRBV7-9,TGTGCCAGCAGCTTGGGGGGTGATCAGCCCCAGCATTTT,CASSLGGDQPQHF
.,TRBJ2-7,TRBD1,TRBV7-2,TGTGCCAGCAGTTCCGTGGGGACAGGCCCCTACGAGCAGTACTTC,CASSSVGTGPYEQYF
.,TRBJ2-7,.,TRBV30,TGTGCCTGGAGACGGGGTTTGGGCGAGCAGTACTTC,CAWRRGLGEQYF
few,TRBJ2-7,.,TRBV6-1,TGTGCCAGCAGTGAAATAGTACTCCTCTACGAGCAGTACTTC,CASSEIVLLYEQYF
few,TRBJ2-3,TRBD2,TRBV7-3,TGTGCCAGCAGCGTTGCGGGAGGGGACACAGATACGCAGTATTTT,CASSVAGGDTDTQYF
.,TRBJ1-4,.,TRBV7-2,TGTGCCAGCAGCTTAGGTGGCCCAACTAATGAAAAACTGTTTTTT,CASSLGGPTNEKLFF
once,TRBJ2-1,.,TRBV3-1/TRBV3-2,TGTGCCAGCAGCCAAGGATGGCGGGGCAGCTCCTACAATGAGCAGTTCTTC,CASSQGWRGSSYNEQFF